This is a list of T cell receptor beta chains from one sample in a study of T cells expressing NK-cell markers. TCRdb reanalyzed the 5' RACE reads, giving one entry per CDR3 protein sequence and no DNA. This sample's table has over 150,000 distinct CDR3 sequences. Material for sequencing was blood T cells: a sorted CD56 or NKG2C T cell subset, CD4+ or CD8+ T cells, or bulk PBMC T cells (not recorded which). The source of these receptors is a woman aged 45-65 years in good health. The CDR3 runs from the conserved cysteine through the conserved F or W. Each record gives: V gene, J gene, CDR3 length, CDR3 protein.

V: TRBV5-1
J: TRBJ1-1
length: 16
CDR3: CASSLGRGGVSTEAFF

V: TRBV4-1
J: TRBJ2-3
length: 15
CDR3: CASSQRDGYTDTQYF

V: TRBV11-2
J: TRBJ2-3
length: 16
CDR3: CSSSEGLAGYTDTQYF

V: TRBV27
J: TRBJ1-2
length: 13
CDR3: CASSPLGGYGYTF

V: TRBV7-9
J: TRBJ2-1
length: 15
CDR3: CASSGGIGSYNEQFF

V: TRBV6-2/TRBV6-3
J: TRBJ2-5
length: 16
CDR3: CASSYSTREYQETQYF

V: TRBV14
J: TRBJ2-4
length: 13
CDR3: CASSRLEKNIQYF

V: TRBV13
J: TRBJ2-1
length: 14
CDR3: CASSTPGLAYEQFF

V: TRBV12-3/TRBV12-4
J: TRBJ1-1
length: 15
CDR3: CASSLAGTRALRAFF

V: TRBV4-1
J: TRBJ2-5
length: 13
CDR3: CASSQEGDRTKYF

V: TRBV12-3/TRBV12-4
J: TRBJ2-5
length: 19
CDR3: CASSLAGGASGSQKETQYF

V: TRBV7-2
J: TRBJ2-1
length: 17
CDR3: CASSLVGVLAGYNEQFF

V: TRBV9
J: TRBJ2-3
length: 13
CDR3: CASSVVAGDTQYF

V: TRBV14
J: TRBJ2-1
length: 14
CDR3: CASSRGTLTTEQFF

V: TRBV15
J: TRBJ2-1
length: 15
CDR3: CATSPRTGGISLQFF

V: TRBV7-7
J: TRBJ2-5
length: 14
CDR3: CASTPGLGKETQYF

V: TRBV7-9
J: TRBJ2-3
length: 16
CDR3: CASSPLPGQGTDTQYF

V: TRBV27
J: TRBJ2-3
length: 13
CDR3: CASKPGVVDTQYF

V: TRBV9
J: TRBJ2-1
length: 13
CDR3: CASSGASGNEQFF

V: TRBV5-6
J: TRBJ2-2
length: 17
CDR3: CASSNGQGLADTGELFF

V: TRBV7-9
J: TRBJ2-2
length: 12
CDR3: CANSGRTGELFF

V: TRBV5-4
J: TRBJ2-1
length: 16
CDR3: CASSSPPRSLYNEQFF

V: TRBV29-1
J: TRBJ2-3
length: 14
CDR3: CSVEAGGRTDTQYF

V: TRBV3-1
J: TRBJ2-1
length: 16
CDR3: CASSHVLAPIYNEQFF

V: TRBV15
J: TRBJ2-5
length: 15
CDR3: CATSRVLSLGETQYF

V: TRBV20-1
J: TRBJ1-3
length: 14
CDR3: CSADRFLSGNTIYF

V: TRBV15
J: TRBJ1-4
length: 15
CDR3: CATSRTGSPNEKLFF

V: TRBV4-1
J: TRBJ2-1
length: 16
CDR3: CASSQVSLGAIHEQFF

V: TRBV24-1
J: TRBJ2-2
length: 14
CDR3: CATSDLDDTGELFF

V: TRBV4-1
J: TRBJ2-7
length: 14
CDR3: CASSLKDREYEQYF